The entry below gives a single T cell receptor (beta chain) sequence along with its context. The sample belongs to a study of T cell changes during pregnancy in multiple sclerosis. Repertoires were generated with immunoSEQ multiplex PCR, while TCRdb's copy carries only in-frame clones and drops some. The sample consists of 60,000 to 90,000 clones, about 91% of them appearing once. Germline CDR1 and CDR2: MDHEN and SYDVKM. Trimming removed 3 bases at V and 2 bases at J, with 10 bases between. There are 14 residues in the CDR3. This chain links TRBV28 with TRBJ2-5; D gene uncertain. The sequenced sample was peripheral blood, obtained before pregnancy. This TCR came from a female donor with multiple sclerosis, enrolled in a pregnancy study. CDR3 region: CASSFGQLQETQYF. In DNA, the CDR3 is TGTGCCAGCAGTTTTGGGCAGTTACAAGAGACCCAGTACTTC.